Below, 32 T cell receptor beta chains from the same sample are listed, as sequenced in a study of T cells in Graves' hyperthyroidism and ophthalmopathy. RNA transcripts gave rise to amplified TCR beta CDR3 regions. HTBI primers were employed in a first-round RT-PCR of the TCR CDR3. TCRdb analysed the multiplex PCR reads with MiXCR anew, one entry per CDR3 protein. The sample has more than 75,000 distinct CDR3 sequences, approximately 56% seen once; the top ten hold roughly a quarter. The sequenced material came from blood. The source is a woman aged 40 to 50 with Graves' hyperthyroidism.

This clonotype has ten or more counts. This chain links TRBV20-1 with TRBJ2-3; 7 bases match TRBD2. CDR1 and CDR2 from the germline V gene are DFQATT and SNEGSKA (reference sequence). The ends lost 0 bases at V and 5 bases at J; junction bases unmatched: 8. The CDR3 is made up of 15 amino acids. CDR3 loop: CSARDLGLGIDTQYF. CDR3 nucleotide sequence: TGCAGTGCTAGAGATCTTGGACTAGGAATAGATACGCAGTATTTT.

The V and J genes are TRBV6-1 and TRBJ2-5; 7 positions match TRBD1. J lost 5 bases, V lost 6 bases, and 6 bases had no gene match. The CDR3 is made up of 13 amino acids. Germline V gene lookup returns CDR1 MNHNS and CDR2 SASEGT. CDR3 protein: CASRTGTAETQYF. The CDR3 region has the DNA TGTGCCAGCAGGACCGGGACAGCGGAGACCCAGTACTTC.

This clonotype was seen ten or more times. The chain carries TRBV9 and TRBJ2-7, with D maybe TRBD1 (6 bases). The CDR3 sequence is 14 residues long. CDR1 is SGDLS and CDR2 is YYNGEE in the germline V gene. Trimming removed 2 bases from V and 3 bases from J, with 12 bases in between. CDR3 residues: CASSVRDIDYEQYF. The CDR3 DNA reads TGTGCCAGCAGCGTCCGGGACATTGACTACGAGCAGTACTTC.

There are many counts of this clonotype. The CDR3 here is CASSLATSGRWETQYF. CDR3 coding DNA: TGCGCCAGCAGCTTGGCCACTAGCGGGCGATGGGAGACCCAGTACTTC. The chain is built from TRBV5-1 and TRBJ2-5; TRBD2 agrees at 9 bases. Germline trimming cut 0 bases from V and 5 bases from J; bases unmatched to any gene: 8. CDR1 is SGHRS and CDR2 is YFSETQ in the germline V gene. The length of the CDR3 is 16 residues. Variable domain in full (rest from reference TRBV5-1 and TRBJ2-5): KAGVTQTPRYLIKTRGQQVTLSCSPISGHRSVSWYQQTPGQGLQFLFEYFSETQRNKGNFPGRFSGRQFSNSRSEMNVSTLELGDSALYLCASSLATSGRWETQYFGPGTRLLVL.

In its sample, this clonotype was seen a few times. The chain couples TRBV6-5 to TRBJ2-3; no definite D call. Trimming took off 6 bases at V and 1 base at J, with 5 bases between the two ends. Per the germline V gene, CDR1 is MNHEY and CDR2 is SVGAGI. The CDR3 sequence is 12 residues long. The CDR3 nucleotides read TGTGCCAGCAGAGCAGGCACAGATACGCAGTATTTT. It is translated as CASRAGTDTQYF.

The rearrangement uses TRBV30 and TRBJ1-6; 11 bases agree with TRBD1. After removal of 1 base from V and 10 bases from J, the junction contained 3 bases not matched to a gene. CDR1 is GTSNPN and CDR2 is SVGIG in the germline V gene (reference sequence). The CDR3 consists of 14 residues. This CDR3 reads CAWSGGQGGSPLHF. CDR3 nucleotide sequence: TGTGCCTGGAGTGGGGGACAGGGGGGCTCACCCCTCCACTTT.

This chain links TRBV20-1 with TRBJ1-2; 10 bases are a match to TRBD1. This CDR3 spans 13 amino acids. Germline V gene sequence: CDR1 DFQATT, CDR2 SNEGSKA (reference sequence). Losses at the gene ends were 6 bases for V and 5 bases for J; bases not matched to a gene: 6. This CDR3 is CSARDRGHYGYTF. The CDR3 coding sequence is TGCAGTGCCCGCGACAGGGGGCATTATGGCTACACCTTC.

This clonotype was counted ten times or more. The chain links TRBV27 to TRBJ1-6; D gene uncertain. Germline CDR1 MNHEY, CDR2 SMNVEV (reference sequence). Trimming removed 5 bases from V and 6 bases from J, with 5 bases in between. The CDR3 spans 12 residues. The CDR3 sequence: CASSPSNSPLHF. CDR3 in DNA: TGTGCCAGCAGTCCCTCTAATTCACCCCTCCACTTT.

The chain uses TRBV7-2 and TRBJ2-7; D uncertain. The length of the CDR3 is 11 residues. Germline values: CDR1 SGHTA, CDR2 FQGNSA. Trimming left V 11 bases short and J 3 bases short, with 11 bases between. CDR3 loop: CAWVSDYEQYF. For the CDR3, the DNA is TGTGCCTGGGTCTCGGACTACGAGCAGTACTTC.

V is TRBV29-1 and J is TRBJ1-2; 7 nucleotides match TRBD1. Germline V gene sequence: CDR1 SQVTM, CDR2 ANQGSEA. With V trimmed by 4 bases and J by 6 bases, 5 bases remained unmatched. CDR3 length equals 12 residues. The CDR3 DNA sequence: TGCAGCGTTGCTAGACAGGGCCATGGCTACACCTTC. This translates into CSVARQGHGYTF.

The V call is TRBV29-1, the J call TRBJ1-2; TRBD1 is a possible D gene (5 bases). The V gene lost 8 bases and the J gene lost 2 bases, with 12 bases spanning the gap. Germline CDR1 is SQVTM and CDR2 is ANQGSEA. This CDR3 has 12 amino acids. The CDR3 DNA reads TGCAGCAGTTCGGAGGGGAACTATGGCTACACCTTC. Translated, it gives CSSSEGNYGYTF. Full variable domain (missing parts from reference TRBV29-1 and TRBJ1-2): SAVISQKPSRDICQRGTSLTIQCQVDSQVTMMFWYRQQPGQSLTLIATANQGSEATYESGFVIDKFPISRPNLTFSTLTVSNMSPEDSSIYLCSSSEGNYGYTFGSGTRLTVV.

This clonotype occurred many times. This chain joins TRBV6-6 and TRBJ1-5; 9 bases fit TRBD1. Germline assignment: CDR1 MNHNY and CDR2 SVGAGI (reference sequence). J gave up 4 bases and V 5 bases, and 6 bases lay outside the gene matches. The CDR3 loop spans 15 amino acids. The CDR3 DNA is TGTGCCAGCAGTGCCGGGACAGGGTGGAATCAGCCCCAGCATTTT. It is translated as CASSAGTGWNQPQHF.

This clonotype showed up just a few times. The chain carries TRBV2 and TRBJ1-4; 9 bases are shared with TRBD1. With V trimmed by 6 bases and J by 10 bases, 12 bases remained unmatched. CDR1 SNHLY and CDR2 FYNNEI come from the germline V gene. This CDR3 comprises 15 residues. The CDR3 DNA reads as TGTGCCAGCAGCACCTACTCCGACAGGGGGGGAAAACTGTTTTTT. Translated, it gives CASSTYSDRGGKLFF.

A word on this clonotype: This clone may be a read error of a much larger clone one base away. The chain links TRBV20-1 to TRBJ1-6, with 7 bases that match TRBD1. V gave up 6 bases and J gave up 3 bases; unmatched junction bases: 5. This CDR3 is built from 14 residues. CDR1 is DFQATT, CDR2 SNEGSKA, per germline (reference sequence). CDR3 nucleotides: TGCAGTGCCCGGGACAGAGTCTATAATTCACCCCTCCACTTT. Encoded protein: CSARDRVYNSPLHF.

V and J are TRBV6-1 and TRBJ2-7, with 8 nucleotides matching TRBD1. Trimming cost V 11 bases and J 3 bases; bases outside gene matches: 24. The CDR3 totals 18 residues. Germline-derived CDR1 and CDR2 are MNHNS and SASEGT. CDR3 region: CAGSGGRGPSLLGYEQYF. The CDR3 DNA sequence: TGTGCCGGTTCAGGGGGCCGAGGGCCATCTCTCTTAGGCTACGAGCAGTACTTC.

On this clonotype: Its ends do not fully match the called genes, so a read error is possible. The chain joins TRBV4-1 to TRBJ2-6; perhaps D is TRBD1 or TRBD2 (5 bases each). This CDR3 region has 12 residues. Germline values: CDR1 MGHRA, CDR2 YSYEKL. The CDR3 DNA is TGTGCCAGCAGCCAAGGGGACGGAGTAGAAGCTTTC. Its translation is CASSQGDGVEAF.

This chain links TRBV20-1 with TRBJ2-7; TRBD2 aligns across 10 bases. The V and J ends lost 5 bases and 3 bases, in that order; junction bases with no gene match: 4. This CDR3 region has 13 residues. Germline-derived CDR1 and CDR2 are DFQATT and SNEGSKA (reference sequence). This CDR3 reads CSAGASGSYEQYF. CDR3 nucleotides: TGCAGTGCTGGCGCTAGCGGGAGCTACGAGCAGTACTTC.

In this sample, this clonotype turned up once. The V gene is TRBV7-9, the J gene TRBJ1-1, with no clear D. Per germline, CDR1 SEHNR and CDR2 FQNEAQ (reference sequence). The V gene lost 5 bases and the J gene lost 3 bases, with 10 bases spanning the gap. This CDR3 has 13 residues. The CDR3 loop reads CASSGNSDTEAFF. CDR3 bases: TGTGCCAGCAGCGGGAACAGTGACACTGAAGCTTTCTTT.

Notes on this clonotype: No DNA is shown, since the ends of the CDR3 on it are uncertain; the CDR3 is the one TCRdb lists. CDR3 sequence: CSAREDREYGGYTFGSGAYEQYF. This chain connects TRBV20-1 to TRBJ2-7; the table's D call of TRBD1 was not tested on the DNA. Germline CDR1 reads DFQATT; CDR2 reads SNEGSKA (reference sequence). Including both end residues, the CDR3 is 23 amino acids long.

This clonotype was counted ten times or more. The chain combines TRBV19 with TRBJ1-4; the D gene is possibly TRBD1 (5 bases). This CDR3 contains 15 residues. The germline V and J ends were trimmed by 5 bases and 8 bases, with 18 bases remaining between them. Germline lookup yields CDR1 LNHDA and CDR2 SQIVND (reference sequence). The CDR3 is CASSPRGPRREKLFF. The CDR3 bases are TGTGCCAGTAGTCCTAGGGGCCCCAGACGGGAAAAACTGTTTTTT.

This clonotype occurred a few times. The CDR3 nucleotides read TGTGCCAGCAGCTTAGCCGGGACAGAGAGCTACACCTTC. Its translation is CASSLAGTESYTF. This sequence joins TRBV7-2 and TRBJ1-2; the match to TRBD1 covers 7 bases. Germline V gene sequence: CDR1 SGHTA, CDR2 FQGNSA. The CDR3 is 13 amino acids. V lost 0 bases and J lost 9; bases outside the gene matches: 4.

The chain links TRBV9 to TRBJ1-3; 11 bases line up with TRBD1. The J segment lost 2 bases and the V segment lost 3 bases, leaving 1 base of the junction unmatched. The CDR3 runs 15 residues. The germline gives CDR1 SGDLS, CDR2 YYNGEE. The CDR3 sequence is CASSAGQGAGNTIYF. The CDR3 bases are TGTGCCAGCAGCGCGGGACAGGGGGCTGGAAACACCATATATTTT.

This clonotype was counted between two and nine times. The V call is TRBV9, the J call TRBJ2-5; maybe TRBD2 (7 bases). V dropped 5 bases and J dropped 5 bases, with 19 bases sitting between them. This CDR3 region has 15 residues. Germline V lookup: CDR1 SGDLS, CDR2 YYNGEE. CDR3 coding DNA: TGTGCCAGCAGAGGTGAAGGGGGGGACGCGGAGACCCAGTACTTC. Translating gives CASRGEGGDAETQYF. The full variable domain, rest sourced from reference TRBV9 and TRBJ2-5, is DSGVTQTPKHLITATGQRVTLRCSPRSGDLSVYWYQQSLDQGLQFLIQYYNGEERAKGNILERFSAQQFPDLHSELNLSSLELGDSALYFCASRGEGGDAETQYFGPGTRLLVL.

This clonotype has at least ten counts. The rearrangement uses TRBV4-1 and TRBJ2-7; 7 bases align to TRBD2. CDR3 length: 15 amino acids. CDR1 and CDR2 (germline): MGHRA, YSYEKL. Trimming cost V 0 bases and J 2 bases; bases outside gene matches: 4. In DNA form, the CDR3 reads TGCGCCAGCAGCCAAGAGCAGCGGGGTACCTACGAGCAGTACTTC. It translates to CASSQEQRGTYEQYF.

This clonotype was seen repeatedly, ten times or more. The chain is built from TRBV12-3 or TRBV12-4 and TRBJ2-7; D is uncertain. The germline V and J ends were trimmed by 0 bases and 2 bases, with 2 bases remaining between them. This CDR3 has 12 residues. CDR3: CASSLAAYEQYF. The CDR3 nucleotides read TGTGCCAGCAGTTTAGCAGCCTACGAGCAGTACTTC.

This chain connects TRBV10-3 to TRBJ1-2; D unresolved. This CDR3 has 10 amino acids. V was shortened by 10 bases and J by 5 bases, with 8 bases between the two germline ends. Germline V gene sequence: CDR1 ENHRY, CDR2 SYGVKD. The CDR3 loop reads CATVPYGYTF. DNA of the CDR3: TGTGCCACCGTGCCGTATGGCTACACCTTC.

There are many counts of this clonotype. This chain joins TRBV7-2 and TRBJ2-7; D call uncertain. From germline, CDR1 is SGHTA and CDR2 FQGNSA. Trimming removed 0 bases at V and 5 bases at J, with 8 bases between. This CDR3 contains 13 residues. The CDR3 sequence is CASSLAAANEQYF. CDR3 in DNA: TGTGCCAGCAGCTTAGCGGCGGCAAACGAGCAGTACTTC.

This clonotype appeared a single time. This may arise from a read error, as a much more abundant clone is one base away. The rearrangement uses TRBV11-1 and TRBJ1-5; unclear D gene. Germline V gene data show CDR1 as SGHAT and CDR2 as FQDESV (reference sequence). Trimming pared 8 bases from V and 0 bases from J, leaving 8 bases between. The CDR3 extends over 13 amino acids. CDR3 sequence: CASPAYSNQPQHF. The CDR3 nucleotides read TGTGCCAGCCCGGCATATAGCAATCAGCCCCAGCATTTT.

A word on this clonotype: A much larger clone differs by one base, so this may be a read error. The J gene is TRBJ1-5, the V gene TRBV12-3 or TRBV12-4, with D possibly being TRBD1 (5 bases). The CDR3 has 11 residues. V lost 5 bases, J lost 11 bases, and 10 bases lay in between. The CDR3 spells CASSGGLAQHF. The CDR3 bases are TGTGCCAGCAGTGGGGGTCTTGCCCAGCATTTT.

CDR3 coding DNA: TGCAGCTTACTGGGACAGACCTATGGCTACACCTTC. Its translation is CSLLGQTYGYTF. This sequence joins TRBV29-1 and TRBJ1-2; 7 bases map to TRBD1. With 8 bases clipped from V and 4 bases from J, the junction kept 7 bases outside the gene matches. CDR3 length: 12 residues. The germline gives CDR1 SQVTM, CDR2 ANQGSEA.

This clonotype was detected many times. V is TRBV7-2 and J is TRBJ2-5; no clear D gene. This CDR3 region has 11 residues. V was clipped by 1 base and J by 10 bases, with 7 bases between them. In germline, CDR1 is SGHTA, CDR2 FQGNSA. In DNA, the CDR3 is TGTGCCAGCAGCTTAGTTGAGGACCAGTACTTC. As protein: CASSLVEDQYF.

Regarding this clonotype: Just one base apart from a much larger clone, this may be a read error. The chain employs TRBV7-3 and TRBJ1-1, with D maybe TRBD1 (5 bases). The CDR3 length is 17 residues. Germline V gene data show CDR1 as SGHTA and CDR2 as FQGTGA. Trimming removed 6 bases from V and 3 bases from J, with 23 bases in between. CDR3 region: CASRPIRDGVLDTEAFF. CDR3 sequence (DNA): TGTGCCAGCAGACCAATCCGGGACGGGGTTCTGGACACTGAAGCTTTCTTT.